This T cell receptor beta chain came from a study of blood T cell repertoires in COVID-19. Original handling: Amplification of reference gene primers provided the estimated nucleated cell counts. Clones were read by immunoSEQ multiplex PCR, and TCRdb kept only the in-frame ones, dropping some. V, J and clone size are those of that table, while D and trimming were read from the DNA. Of roughly 85,000 clones in the sample, 80% to 90% were seen once. The CDR3 covers 15 residues. Germline V gene lookup returns CDR1 LGHNT and CDR2 FRNRAP. The J segment lost 5 bases and the V segment lost 5 bases, leaving 7 bases of the junction unmatched.

The chain carries TRBV12-5 and TRBJ2-2, with 8 positions matching TRBD1. This receptor was identified in a middle-aged man with active or convalescent COVID-19. Sequencing was carried out using peripheral blood. CDR3 amino acids: CASGLGQANTGELFF. CDR3 nucleotides: TGTGCTAGTGGTCTGGGACAGGCAAATACCGGGGAGCTGTTTTTT.